This paragraph reports one T cell receptor beta chain. Its antigen remains undetermined. Base qualities are not provided; no much larger clone lies one nucleotide away. Following the manufacturer's recommendations, the immunoSEQ kit was used to generate TCR beta libraries from genomic DNA. To prepare libraries, a first multiplex PCR with proprietary primers was run, followed by a second PCR that added unique barcodes, and a bead cleanup was done after each round. Each sample batch included a kit-provided positive control reaction and a negative control reaction. The final libraries were assessed on an Agilent 4200 TapeStation D1000 ScreenTape, pooled by volume, and quantified by qPCR. Sequencing ran on an Illumina NextSeq500 with a MidOutput 150-cycle cartridge, using 156 Read1 and 15 Index1 cycles with kit custom primers. The pooled library was loaded at 0.95 to 1 pM with about 21% PhiX control spiked in. The paper's processing steps were these. The vendor-processed data were analyzed in R, and a clonotype was defined as all T cells that share the same CDR3 nucleotide sequence. In the clone abundance analyses, frequencies were normalized to the 10,000 most abundant clones in each sample. Public T cell clones, which averaged fewer than five per sample, were excluded before analysis. Tumor-enriched clonotypes and baseline blood-enriched clonotypes were defined as those with an abundance difference of at least 32-fold between compartments. Clonotypes expanded or contracted between blood time points were identified with a beta-binomial differential abundance model. Similarity between tumor and blood repertoires was quantified using the Baroni-Urbani and Buser coefficient, and groups were compared with two-tailed Wilcoxon tests in R. Imported from immuneACCESS, the table was reduced by TCRdb to in-frame sequences with V and J called. These copies leave out some clones; in studies compared against another copy, an unresolved V gene accounts for under half, and the cause of the remainder is not known. Clonal size and the V and J genes are those of that table, whereas D and trimming came from the DNA. For this sample the table gives approximately 140,000 clones, of which 88% were detected only once. Jointly, the top ten make up around 4% of the sample.

Per the germline V gene, SGHDT is the CDR1 and YYEEEE is the CDR2. V and J are trimmed by 4 bases and 5 bases, and the gene matches miss 7 bases of the junction. Inclusive of the bounding cysteine and phenylalanine, the CDR3 is 15 residues long. Only the CDR3 DNA stays, 45 bases, in frame from base 1. The sample comes from a study of radiation and T cells in renal cell carcinoma (dated by TCRdb to between 2020 and 2021). For context, the study as a whole: Samples came from a clinical trial, in which primary renal cell carcinomas received 15 Gy stereotactic body radiation therapy followed by nephrectomy 4 weeks later. In total, roughly 51 samples underwent TCR beta sequencing: approximately 25 tumors plus 27 peripheral blood samples. Across all 53 samples, several million unique CDR3 nucleotide sequences encoding over 2.5 million unique CDR3 amino acid sequences were identified.

The time point label here, explained by the study, means: baseline pretreatment blood. The label giving this sample's treatment or condition can be read as: 15 Gy SBRT to primary tumor, nephrectomy 4 weeks later. To track tumor-enriched clonotypes, serial peripheral blood was sampled from radiation-treated patients at baseline and at 2 weeks and 4 weeks after SBRT. Renal cell carcinoma with clear cell pathology was present in all patients. Genomic DNA for TCR sequencing was prepared using the QIAamp DNA Blood Mini Kit (Qiagen). The analyses included only samples that passed all quality control checks. Broad study findings and their caveats: Dynamics of the blood repertoire were not tracked past 4 weeks after treatment. Effects of radiation dose or scheduling on the TCR repertoire could not be addressed with the single-armed trial design. In blood, the top tumor clonotypes increased between baseline and 2 weeks post-radiation and then shrank by 4 weeks, which suggests that tumor-resident clones expanded only transiently. Because pretreatment tumor biopsies were not available, the study could not determine whether clonotypes were already present within the tumor at baseline.

The sequencing here drew on blood, taken from a patient whose treatment included radiotherapy and nephrectomy. The chain is assembled from TRBV5-6 and TRBJ2-5, with TRBD1 identical over 11 junction bases. The TCR was taken from a woman between 70 and 85 years old with renal cell carcinoma. CDR3 loop: CASSLGTGGRETQYF. The base sequence is TGTGCCAGCAGCCTCGGGACAGGGGGGCGGGAGACCCAGTACTTC.